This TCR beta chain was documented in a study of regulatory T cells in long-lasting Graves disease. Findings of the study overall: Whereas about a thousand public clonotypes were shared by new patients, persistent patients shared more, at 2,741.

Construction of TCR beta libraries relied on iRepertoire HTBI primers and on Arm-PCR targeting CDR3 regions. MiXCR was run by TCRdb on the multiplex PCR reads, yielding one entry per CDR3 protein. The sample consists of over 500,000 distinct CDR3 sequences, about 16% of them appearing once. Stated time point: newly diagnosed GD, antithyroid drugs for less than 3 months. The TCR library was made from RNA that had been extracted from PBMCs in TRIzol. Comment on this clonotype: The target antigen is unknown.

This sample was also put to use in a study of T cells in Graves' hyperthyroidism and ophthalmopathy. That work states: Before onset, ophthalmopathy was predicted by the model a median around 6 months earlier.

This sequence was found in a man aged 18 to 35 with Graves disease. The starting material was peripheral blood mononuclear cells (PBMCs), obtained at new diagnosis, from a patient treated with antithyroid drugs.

CDR3 loop: CASSLERQEHQPQHF. Here the CDR3 DNA reads TGTGCCAGCAGTTTAGAGAGGCAGGAGCATCAGCCCCAGCATTTT. The chain links TRBV12-3 or TRBV12-4 to TRBJ1-5; D remains unclear. With 1 base removed from V and 5 bases from J, the gap between germline ends came to 12 bases. The CDR3 has 15 amino acids.